This T cell receptor (beta chain) was recovered during a study of blood T cell repertoires in COVID-19. The wider study: Both acute and convalescent COVID-19 samples were obtained from the United States, Italy and Spain. T cells, B-cell-depleted T cells, or PBMCs supplied cDNA or gDNA.

Authors' processing steps: How many nucleated cells were present was estimated from reference gene primer amplification. The table came from immunoSEQ multiplex PCR; TCRdb's copy has only in-frame clones and leaves some out. V, J and clone size derive from that table, while D and trimming were established from the DNA sequence. The table includes around 380,000 clones, roughly 86% detected once. Recovered participants had two consecutive negative NP/OP PCR tests, healthcare professional clearance, or symptom resolution. Sequencing was done on a sample of PBMCs or T cells enriched from blood (not recorded which). This TCR was recovered from a man aged 25-40 years who had recovered from COVID-19.

The CDR3 nucleotides are TGTGCCAGCAGCCAAGCCAGGGTTGGCTCACCCCTCCACTTT. This encodes CASSQARVGSPLHF. The chain couples TRBV3-1 (or the pseudogene TRBV3-2) to TRBJ1-6, with D maybe TRBD1 (5 bases). This CDR3 contains 14 residues. Trimming cost V 1 base and J 10 bases, with 11 bases left between them. Germline loops: CDR1 LGHDT, CDR2 YNNKEL (reference sequence).